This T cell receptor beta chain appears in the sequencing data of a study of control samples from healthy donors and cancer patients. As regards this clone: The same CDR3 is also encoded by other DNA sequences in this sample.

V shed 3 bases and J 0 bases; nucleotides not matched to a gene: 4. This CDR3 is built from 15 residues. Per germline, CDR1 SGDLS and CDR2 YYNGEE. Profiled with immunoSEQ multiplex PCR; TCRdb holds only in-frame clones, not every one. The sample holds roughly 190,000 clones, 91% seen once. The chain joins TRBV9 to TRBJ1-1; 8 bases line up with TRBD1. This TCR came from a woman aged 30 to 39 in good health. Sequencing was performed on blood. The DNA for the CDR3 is TGTGCCAGCAGCGGTCAGGGGGCCCTGAACACTGAAGCTTTCTTT. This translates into CASSGQGALNTEAFF.